Here is one T cell receptor beta chain with its context. Its matching antigen is unknown. The record originates from a study of T cells after yellow fever vaccination. Broader study findings: A weaker but faster secondary response was observed, peaking on day 5 versus 15.

Each CDR3 protein is one row after TCRdb ran MiXCR on the 5' RACE reads. The profile shows almost 600,000 distinct CDR3 sequences, less than 15% of them singletons. Between the trimmed V and J ends, which lost 3 bases and 7 bases, there was a span of 9 bases. Germline V gene sequence: CDR1 MNHNY, CDR2 SVGAGI (reference sequence). CDR3 size: 12 residues. This clonotype was obtained from a man aged 25-45 years who received the YFV17D yellow fever vaccine. The input for sequencing was PBMCs, taken on the day of the yellow fever booster vaccination. The chain has TRBV6-6 and TRBJ1-1; D is unclear. CDR3 DNA sequence: TGTGCCAGCAGTTATGGTCCGCTTGAAGCTTTCTTT. It specifies CASSYGPLEAFF.